A single sample gave rise to the 3 T cell receptor beta chains below, sequenced in a study of T-cell memory formation after mild COVID-19. TCRdb independently ran MiXCR on the 5' RACE reads; one entry per CDR3 protein. The sample comprises about 270,000 distinct CDR3 sequences, over 15% of which are singletons, and approximately 20% rests with the top ten. Sequencing was carried out using PBMCs or a T cell subset sorted from them (not recorded which). These receptors originate from a man aged 18 to 29 who had mild COVID-19 (a few samples of this study predate the infection). Cell type and time point are not known.

The gene calls are TRBV6-5 and TRBJ2-3; unclear D gene. V was cut by 2 bases and J by 6 bases, with 15 bases left in between. Germline V gene lookup returns CDR1 MNHEY and CDR2 SVGAGI. This CDR3 region has 15 residues. The CDR3 nucleotides read TGTGCCAGCAGTTACGTAGGCAATGACCTCGATACGCAGTATTTT. This translates into CASSYVGNDLDTQYF.

This clonotype was seen only a few times. The CDR3 region is CSARDLATYEQYF. Written as DNA, the CDR3 is TGCAGTGCTAGAGATCTAGCGACCTACGAGCAGTACTTC. The V gene is TRBV20-1, the J gene TRBJ2-7; D is possibly TRBD2 (6 bases). Trimming cost V 0 bases and J 2 bases, with 8 bases left between them. The CDR3 has 13 residues. Germline CDR1 reads DFQATT; CDR2 reads SNEGSKA (reference sequence).

This clonotype was counted only a few times. The chain is built from TRBV6-5 and TRBJ2-4, with a possible D match to TRBD2 (5 bases). V shed 8 bases and J shed 6 bases, with 5 bases lying between them. This CDR3 has 10 amino acids. Germline V CDR1 and CDR2: MNHEY, SVGAGI. CDR3 residues: CASGGNIQYF. The DNA of the CDR3 is TGTGCCAGCGGAGGAAACATTCAGTACTTC.